These 8 T cell receptor beta chains share one sample of origin, sequenced in a study of blood T cells in healthy people across ages. Together with a sample-barcoded 5' primer, a J-beta primer mix was included in a second PCR lasting about 7 to 12 cycles. In TCRdb, the 5' RACE reads were re-called with MiXCR into one record per CDR3 protein. The top ten clones hold approximately 12% of a sample with fewer than 750,000 distinct CDR3 sequences, around 50% of them seen once. The sequenced material came from blood. Source of these receptors: a woman older than 75 in good health.

This sequence joins TRBV27 and TRBJ2-1; no clear D. The CDR3 loop spans 17 amino acids. Germline V gene data show CDR1 as MNHEY and CDR2 as SMNVEV (reference sequence). V dropped 8 bases and J dropped 1 base, with 21 bases sitting between them. The CDR3: CASWPERGVRSYNEQFF. CDR3 bases: TGTGCCAGCTGGCCGGAGCGCGGAGTTCGTTCCTACAATGAGCAGTTCTTC.

The chain carries TRBV7-9 and TRBJ2-2; TRBD1 agrees at 9 bases. The CDR3 length is 16 residues. Germline loops: CDR1 SEHNR, CDR2 FQNEAQ (reference sequence). Trimming took 5 bases from V and 3 from J; bases not matched to a gene: 7. The CDR3 DNA follows: TGTGCCAGCAGCGCCGGGACAGGGTTTTACACCGGGGAGCTGTTTTTT. Translation gives CASSAGTGFYTGELFF.

This clonotype was counted many times. This sequence joins TRBV7-2 and TRBJ2-3, with 11 bases matching TRBD2. Germline values: CDR1 SGHTA, CDR2 FQGNSA. Germline trimming cut 0 bases from V and 2 bases from J; bases unmatched to any gene: 4. This CDR3 region has 17 residues. The CDR3 loop is CASSLAGTSGTTDTQYF. For the CDR3, the DNA is TGTGCCAGCAGCTTAGCCGGGACTAGCGGAACCACAGATACGCAGTATTTT.

CDR3 sequence reads: CASSLAHGLRQYF. The CDR3, as DNA: TGTGCCAGCAGCTTAGCCCACGGGTTACGGCAGTACTTC. This chain links TRBV7-2 with TRBJ2-7, with D unclear. Trimming stripped 0 bases from V and 9 bases from J, with 12 bases between. The CDR3 is 13 amino acids. Germline V gene sequence: CDR1 SGHTA, CDR2 FQGNSA.

This clonotype was observed at least ten times. J is TRBJ2-1 and V is TRBV5-1; tentative D call: TRBD2 (6 bases). The CDR3 contains 19 residues. CDR1 and CDR2 from the germline V gene are SGHRS and YFSETQ. V was trimmed by 4 bases and J by 0 bases, leaving 23 bases between them. For the CDR3, the DNA is TGCGCCAGCAGCCCTAGGGAGGCTTCTGGTCCCTCCTCCTACAATGAGCAGTTCTTC. This gives the protein CASSPREASGPSSYNEQFF.

Many counts were recorded for this clonotype. This chain uses TRBV20-1 with TRBJ2-1; D may be TRBD2 (5 bases). Trimming removed 7 bases from V and 2 bases from J, with 15 bases in between. Germline CDR1 reads DFQATT; CDR2 reads SNEGSKA (reference sequence). The CDR3 contains 14 residues. Here the CDR3 reads CSGGRSGAYNEQFF. The CDR3 nucleotides read TGCAGTGGAGGACGTTCCGGGGCCTACAATGAGCAGTTCTTC.

The rearrangement links TRBV27 to TRBJ2-1, with 9 bases that match TRBD1. This CDR3 region has 15 residues. The germline V gene encodes CDR1 MNHEY and CDR2 SMNVEV (reference sequence). Losses at the gene ends were 5 bases for V and 2 bases for J; bases not matched to a gene: 4. The CDR3 nucleotides are TGTGCCAGCAGTGCCGGGACAGGGACCTACAATGAGCAGTTCTTC. Protein product: CASSAGTGTYNEQFF.

This clonotype was recorded at least ten times. The CDR3 sequence is CSVADSPKHEKLFF. The CDR3 DNA is TGCAGCGTGGCGGATTCTCCGAAACATGAAAAACTGTTTTTT. The V and J genes are TRBV29-1 and TRBJ1-4; D gene ambiguous. Germline loops: CDR1 SQVTM, CDR2 ANQGSEA. Trimming took 6 bases from V and 6 from J, leaving 17 bases between them. The CDR3 covers 14 residues.